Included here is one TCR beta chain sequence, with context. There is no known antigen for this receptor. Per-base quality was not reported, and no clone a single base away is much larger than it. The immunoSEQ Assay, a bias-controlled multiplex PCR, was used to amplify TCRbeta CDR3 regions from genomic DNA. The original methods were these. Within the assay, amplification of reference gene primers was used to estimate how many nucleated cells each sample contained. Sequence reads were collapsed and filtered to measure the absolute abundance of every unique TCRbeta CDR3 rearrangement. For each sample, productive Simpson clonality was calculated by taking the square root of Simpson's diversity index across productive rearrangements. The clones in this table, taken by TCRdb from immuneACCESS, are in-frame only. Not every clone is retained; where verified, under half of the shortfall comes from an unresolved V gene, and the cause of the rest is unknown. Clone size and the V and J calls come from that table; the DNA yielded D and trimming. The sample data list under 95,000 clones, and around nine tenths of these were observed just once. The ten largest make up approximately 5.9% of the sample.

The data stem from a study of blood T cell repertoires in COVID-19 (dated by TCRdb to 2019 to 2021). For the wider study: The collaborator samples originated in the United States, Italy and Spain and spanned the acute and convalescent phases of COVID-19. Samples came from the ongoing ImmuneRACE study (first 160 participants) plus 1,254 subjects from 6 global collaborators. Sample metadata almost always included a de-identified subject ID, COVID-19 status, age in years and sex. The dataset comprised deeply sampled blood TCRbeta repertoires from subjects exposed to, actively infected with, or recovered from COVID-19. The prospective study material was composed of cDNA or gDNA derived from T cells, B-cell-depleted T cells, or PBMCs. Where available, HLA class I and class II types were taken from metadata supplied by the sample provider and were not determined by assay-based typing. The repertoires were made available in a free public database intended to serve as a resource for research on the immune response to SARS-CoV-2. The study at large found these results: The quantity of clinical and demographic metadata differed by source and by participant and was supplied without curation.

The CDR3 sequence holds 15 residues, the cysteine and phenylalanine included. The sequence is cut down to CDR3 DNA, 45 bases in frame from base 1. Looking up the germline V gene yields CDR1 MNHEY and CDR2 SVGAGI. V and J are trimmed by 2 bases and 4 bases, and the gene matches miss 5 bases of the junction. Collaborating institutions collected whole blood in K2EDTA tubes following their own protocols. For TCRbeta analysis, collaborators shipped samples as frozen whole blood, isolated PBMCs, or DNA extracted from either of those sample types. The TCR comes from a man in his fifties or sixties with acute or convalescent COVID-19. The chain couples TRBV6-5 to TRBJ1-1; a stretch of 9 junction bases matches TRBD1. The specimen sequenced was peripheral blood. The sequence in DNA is TGTGCCAGCAGTTACGGGACAGGGAGAAGCACTGAAGCTTTCTTT. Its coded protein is CASSYGTGRSTEAFF.